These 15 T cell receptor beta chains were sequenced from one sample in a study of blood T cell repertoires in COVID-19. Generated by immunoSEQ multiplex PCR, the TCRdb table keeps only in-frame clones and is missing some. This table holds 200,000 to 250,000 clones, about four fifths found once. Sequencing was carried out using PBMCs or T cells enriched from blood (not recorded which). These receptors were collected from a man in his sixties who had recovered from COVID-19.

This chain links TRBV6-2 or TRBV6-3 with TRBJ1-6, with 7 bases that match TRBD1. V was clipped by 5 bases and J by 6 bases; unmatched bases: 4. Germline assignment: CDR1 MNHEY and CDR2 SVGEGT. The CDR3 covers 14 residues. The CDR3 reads CASSGDSSNSPLHF. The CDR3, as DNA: TGTGCCAGCAGTGGGGACAGCTCTAATTCACCCCTCCACTTT.

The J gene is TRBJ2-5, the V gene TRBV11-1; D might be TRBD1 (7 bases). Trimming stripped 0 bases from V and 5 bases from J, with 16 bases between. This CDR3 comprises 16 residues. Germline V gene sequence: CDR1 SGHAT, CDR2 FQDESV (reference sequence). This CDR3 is CASSLAPAGGKETQYF. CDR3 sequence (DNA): TGTGCCAGCAGCTTAGCGCCGGCAGGGGGGAAGGAGACCCAGTACTTC.

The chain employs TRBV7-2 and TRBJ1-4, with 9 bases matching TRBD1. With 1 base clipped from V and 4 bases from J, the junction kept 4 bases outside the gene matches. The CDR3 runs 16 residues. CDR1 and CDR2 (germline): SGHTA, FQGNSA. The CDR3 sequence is CASSLEGDRVNEKLFF. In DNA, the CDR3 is TGTGCCAGCAGCTTAGAGGGGGACAGGGTTAATGAAAAACTGTTTTTT.

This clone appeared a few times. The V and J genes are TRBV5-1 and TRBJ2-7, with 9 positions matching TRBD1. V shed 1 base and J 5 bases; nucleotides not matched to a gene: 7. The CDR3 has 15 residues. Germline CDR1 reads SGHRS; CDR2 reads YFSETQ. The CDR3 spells CASSLRDREFHEQYF. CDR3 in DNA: TGCGCCAGCAGCTTGAGGGACAGGGAGTTTCACGAGCAGTACTTC.

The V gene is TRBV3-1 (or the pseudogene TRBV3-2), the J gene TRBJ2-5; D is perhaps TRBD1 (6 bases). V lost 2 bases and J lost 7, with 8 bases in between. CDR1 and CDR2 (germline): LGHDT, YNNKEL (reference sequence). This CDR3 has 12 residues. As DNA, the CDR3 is TGTGCCAGCAGCCAACTACAGGGGACCCAGTACTTC. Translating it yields CASSQLQGTQYF.

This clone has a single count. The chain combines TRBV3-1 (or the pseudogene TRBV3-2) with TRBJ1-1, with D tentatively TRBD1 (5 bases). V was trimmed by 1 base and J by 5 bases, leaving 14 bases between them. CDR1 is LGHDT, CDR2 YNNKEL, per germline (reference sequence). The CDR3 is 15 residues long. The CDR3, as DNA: TGTGCCAGCAGCCAAGGTGTGGGGCGTAGTACTGAAGCTTTCTTT. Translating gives CASSQGVGRSTEAFF.

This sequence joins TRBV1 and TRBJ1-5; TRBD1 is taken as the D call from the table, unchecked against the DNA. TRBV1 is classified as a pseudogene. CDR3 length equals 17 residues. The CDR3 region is CTSSHLRRAREDQPQHF. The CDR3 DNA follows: TGCACCAGCAGCCACCTTAGGAGAGCCAGGGAAGATCAGCCCCAGCATTTT.

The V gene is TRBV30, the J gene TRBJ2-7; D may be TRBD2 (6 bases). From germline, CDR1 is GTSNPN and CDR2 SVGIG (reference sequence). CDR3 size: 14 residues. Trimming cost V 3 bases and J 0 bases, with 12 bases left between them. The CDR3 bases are TGTGCCTGGAGGAATAGCGGCAGCTCCTACGAGCAGTACTTC. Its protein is CAWRNSGSSYEQYF.

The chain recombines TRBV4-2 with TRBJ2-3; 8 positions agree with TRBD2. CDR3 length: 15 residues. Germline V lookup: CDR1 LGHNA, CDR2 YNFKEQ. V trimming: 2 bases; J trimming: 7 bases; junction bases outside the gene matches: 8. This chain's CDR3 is CASSQTGGAGYTQYF. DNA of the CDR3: TGTGCCAGCAGCCAAACCGGGGGGGCGGGATATACGCAGTATTTT.

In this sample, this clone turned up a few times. CDR3 DNA sequence: TGCGCCAGCAGCCGCGGGACAGGGTCTTCCTACGAGCAGTACTTC. Translating it yields CASSRGTGSSYEQYF. The chain employs TRBV4-1 and TRBJ2-7; 9 bases map to TRBD1. The CDR3 is 15 residues long. Trimming cost V 4 bases and J 1 base; bases outside gene matches: 5. CDR1 is MGHRA, CDR2 YSYEKL, per germline.

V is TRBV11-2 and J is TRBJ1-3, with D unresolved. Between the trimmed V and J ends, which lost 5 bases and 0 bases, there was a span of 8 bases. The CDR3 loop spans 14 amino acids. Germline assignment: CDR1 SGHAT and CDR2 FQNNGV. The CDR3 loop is CASSRTVSGNTIYF. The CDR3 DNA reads TGTGCCAGCAGCCGCACAGTCTCTGGAAACACCATATATTTT.

This CDR3 is CASSSSGAPNEKLFF. CDR3 sequence (DNA): TGCGCCAGCAGCTCTTCTGGGGCACCTAATGAAAAACTGTTTTTT. The chain is built from TRBV5-1 and TRBJ1-4, with D tentatively TRBD1 (5 bases). The CDR3 sequence is 15 residues long. Per the germline V gene, CDR1 is SGHRS and CDR2 is YFSETQ. Deletions cut 3 bases from V and 3 bases from J, with 12 bases between.

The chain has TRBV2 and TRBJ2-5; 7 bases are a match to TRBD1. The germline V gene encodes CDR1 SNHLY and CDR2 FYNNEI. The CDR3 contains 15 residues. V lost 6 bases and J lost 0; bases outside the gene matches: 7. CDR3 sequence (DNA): TGTGCCAGCAGCCGAGAAAGGGGGCACCAAGAGACCCAGTACTTC. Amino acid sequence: CASSRERGHQETQYF.

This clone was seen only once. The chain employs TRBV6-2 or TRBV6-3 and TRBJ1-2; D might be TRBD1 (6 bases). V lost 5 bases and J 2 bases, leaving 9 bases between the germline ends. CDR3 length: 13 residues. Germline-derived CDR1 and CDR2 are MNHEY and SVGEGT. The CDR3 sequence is CASSVDSNYGYTF. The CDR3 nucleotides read TGTGCCAGCAGTGTGGACAGCAACTATGGCTACACCTTC.

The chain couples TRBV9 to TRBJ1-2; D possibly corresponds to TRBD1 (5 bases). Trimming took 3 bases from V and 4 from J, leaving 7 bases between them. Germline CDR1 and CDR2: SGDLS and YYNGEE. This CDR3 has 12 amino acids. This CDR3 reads CASSADSYGYTF. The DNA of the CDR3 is TGTGCCAGCAGCGCCGACAGCTATGGCTACACCTTC.